The rows below give T cell receptor beta chains drawn from one sample of a study of blood T cell repertoires in COVID-19. Libraries were prepared by immunoSEQ multiplex PCR; TCRdb keeps only in-frame clonotypes and omits some of them. The sample holds roughly 290,000 clones, around 85% seen once. Input material: peripheral blood. These receptors all stem from a woman aged 50 to 60 with active or convalescent COVID-19. Both conserved end residues are part of each CDR3. Each record gives: J gene, V gene, D gene, clone size, CDR3 protein, CDR3 DNA. A D gene is named only where the DNA matches it firmly. Expanded clones get a size class; other rows say once, few or many, or leave the size out.

j_call: TRBJ2-7; v_call: TRBV2; d_call: .; clone_size: .; cdr3_aa: CASSSSTTNTYEQYF; cdr3_nt: .
j_call: TRBJ2-3; v_call: TRBV5-1; d_call: TRBD2; clone_size: .; cdr3_aa: CASSWESGSGTDTQYF; cdr3_nt: TGCGCCAGCAGCTGGGAGAGCGGGAGTGGGACAGATACGCAGTATTTT
j_call: TRBJ2-7; v_call: TRBV18; d_call: TRBD2; clone_size: .; cdr3_aa: CASSPPGLAGGGQYF; cdr3_nt: TGTGCCAGCTCACCACCGGGACTAGCGGGAGGTGGGCAGTACTTC
j_call: TRBJ2-2; v_call: TRBV18; d_call: .; clone_size: .; cdr3_aa: CASSPPGSGELFF; cdr3_nt: TGTGCCAGCTCACCACCGGGGAGCGGGGAGCTGTTTTTT
j_call: TRBJ1-5; v_call: TRBV7-9; d_call: .; clone_size: .; cdr3_aa: CASSSGWGQPQHF; cdr3_nt: TGTGCCAGCAGCTCGGGGTGGGGACAGCCCCAGCATTTT
j_call: TRBJ2-7; v_call: TRBV7-8; d_call: TRBD1; clone_size: .; cdr3_aa: CASSSLQGYEQYF; cdr3_nt: TGTGCCAGCAGCTCCCTACAGGGGTACGAGCAGTACTTC
j_call: TRBJ1-1; v_call: TRBV10-2; d_call: TRBD1; clone_size: .; cdr3_aa: CASSELPQGRAFF; cdr3_nt: TGCGCCAGCAGTGAGTTACCACAGGGGCGAGCTTTCTTT
j_call: TRBJ1-2; v_call: TRBV7-8; d_call: .; clone_size: .; cdr3_aa: CASSLGQSIAGYTF; cdr3_nt: TGTGCCAGCAGCTTAGGACAGAGCATTGCCGGCTACACCTTC
j_call: TRBJ1-2; v_call: TRBV24-1; d_call: .; clone_size: .; cdr3_aa: CATSERRQSNYGYTF; cdr3_nt: TGTGCCACCAGTGAAAGAAGACAATCTAACTATGGCTACACCTTC
j_call: TRBJ1-4; v_call: TRBV24-1; d_call: .; clone_size: .; cdr3_aa: CATNKTARVEKLFF; cdr3_nt: TGTGCCACCAATAAAACAGCGAGGGTAGAAAAACTGTTTTTT
j_call: TRBJ2-1; v_call: TRBV6-5; d_call: .; clone_size: once; cdr3_aa: CASGRGTYNEQFF; cdr3_nt: TGTGCCAGCGGGCGGGGCACCTACAATGAGCAGTTCTTC
j_call: TRBJ2-1; v_call: TRBV6-2/TRBV6-3; d_call: TRBD1; clone_size: .; cdr3_aa: CASSNDRVKQFF; cdr3_nt: TGTGCCAGCAGTAATGACAGGGTCAAGCAGTTCTTC
j_call: TRBJ2-1; v_call: TRBV19; d_call: .; clone_size: .; cdr3_aa: CASSIQGSNNEQFF; cdr3_nt: TGTGCCAGTAGTATCCAGGGTTCCAACAATGAGCAGTTCTTC
j_call: TRBJ2-5; v_call: TRBV14; d_call: .; clone_size: .; cdr3_aa: CASSQDRGYRTQYF; cdr3_nt: TGTGCCAGCAGCCAAGATCGGGGTTATAGGACCCAGTACTTC
j_call: TRBJ1-6; v_call: TRBV21-1; d_call: .; clone_size: .; cdr3_aa: CASSSSGLRDSPLHF; cdr3_nt: TGTGCCAGCAGCTCCTCCGGACTTAGAGATTCACCCCTCCACTTT
j_call: TRBJ2-1; v_call: TRBV11-1; d_call: TRBD1; clone_size: .; cdr3_aa: CASSLDRGEQFF; cdr3_nt: TGTGCCAGCAGCTTGGACAGGGGTGAGCAGTTCTTC
j_call: TRBJ2-1; v_call: TRBV7-9; d_call: TRBD2; clone_size: .; cdr3_aa: CASSLAPPIAGRYNEQFF; cdr3_nt: TGTGCCAGCAGCTTAGCTCCACCCATAGCGGGGCGCTACAATGAGCAGTTCTTC
j_call: TRBJ2-5; v_call: TRBV6-1; d_call: .; clone_size: .; cdr3_aa: CASSESGWETQYF; cdr3_nt: TGTGCCAGCAGTGAATCGGGGTGGGAGACCCAGTACTTC
j_call: TRBJ2-3; v_call: TRBV18; d_call: TRBD2; clone_size: .; cdr3_aa: CASSPRLAVGRTDTQYF; cdr3_nt: TGTGCCAGCTCACCAAGGCTAGCGGTCGGGAGGACAGATACGCAGTATTTT
j_call: TRBJ2-7; v_call: TRBV5-5; d_call: .; clone_size: .; cdr3_aa: CASSSLVAYEQYF; cdr3_nt: TGTGCCAGCAGCTCCCTAGTCGCGTACGAGCAGTACTTC
j_call: TRBJ2-3; v_call: TRBV27; d_call: TRBD2; clone_size: .; cdr3_aa: CASSFSGRTDTQYF; cdr3_nt: TGTGCCAGCAGTTTTAGCGGGAGGACAGATACGCAGTATTTT
j_call: TRBJ2-7; v_call: TRBV7-2; d_call: .; clone_size: .; cdr3_aa: CASSLMDYKQYF; cdr3_nt: TGTGCCAGCAGCTTAATGGACTATAAGCAGTACTTC
j_call: TRBJ1-6; v_call: TRBV30; d_call: TRBD1; clone_size: .; cdr3_aa: CAWATGGRSPLHF; cdr3_nt: TGTGCCTGGGCGACAGGGGGCCGTTCACCCCTCCACTTT
j_call: TRBJ1-5; v_call: TRBV12-3/TRBV12-4; d_call: .; clone_size: .; cdr3_aa: CASSPRQNQPQHF; cdr3_nt: TGTGCCAGCAGTCCGCGGCAGAATCAGCCCCAGCATTTT
j_call: TRBJ1-4; v_call: TRBV28; d_call: .; clone_size: once; cdr3_aa: CASSPRTLRGEKLFF; cdr3_nt: TGTGCCAGCAGTCCAAGGACACTCCGGGGGGAAAAACTGTTTTTT
j_call: TRBJ2-5; v_call: TRBV19; d_call: TRBD2; clone_size: .; cdr3_aa: CASSIEGQGGETQYF; cdr3_nt: TGTGCCAGTAGTATCGAAGGGCAGGGAGGGGAGACCCAGTACTTC
j_call: TRBJ2-1; v_call: TRBV19; d_call: TRBD2; clone_size: .; cdr3_aa: CASSTRLAHYNEQFF; cdr3_nt: TGTGCCAGTAGTACCCGACTAGCGCACTACAATGAGCAGTTCTTC
j_call: TRBJ2-5; v_call: TRBV11-2; d_call: TRBD2; clone_size: .; cdr3_aa: CASSLGLAGEGETQYF; cdr3_nt: TGTGCCAGCAGCCTAGGACTAGCGGGAGAAGGAGAGACCCAGTACTTC
j_call: TRBJ2-7; v_call: TRBV3-1/TRBV3-2; d_call: TRBD2; clone_size: .; cdr3_aa: CASSQGGTNEQYF; cdr3_nt: TGTGCCAGCAGCCAGGGGGGGACCAACGAGCAGTACTTC
j_call: TRBJ1-1; v_call: TRBV3-1/TRBV3-2; d_call: TRBD1; clone_size: .; cdr3_aa: CASSYGQGEAFF; cdr3_nt: TGTGCCAGCAGCTACGGACAGGGTGAAGCTTTCTTT
j_call: TRBJ2-2; v_call: TRBV7-3; d_call: TRBD2; clone_size: .; cdr3_aa: CASRPGTTVNTGELFF; cdr3_nt: TGTGCCAGCAGACCCGGGACTACCGTGAACACCGGGGAGCTGTTTTTT
j_call: TRBJ2-1; v_call: TRBV5-1; d_call: TRBD2; clone_size: .; cdr3_aa: CASSLEPQLAGKWYNEQFF; cdr3_nt: TGCGCCAGCAGCTTGGAGCCCCAGCTAGCGGGAAAGTGGTACAATGAGCAGTTCTTC
j_call: TRBJ2-5; v_call: TRBV4-1; d_call: TRBD1; clone_size: .; cdr3_aa: CASSQGMDRGYETQYF; cdr3_nt: TGCGCCAGCAGCCAAGGAATGGACAGGGGGTACGAGACCCAGTACTTC
j_call: TRBJ2-7; v_call: TRBV11-2; d_call: TRBD2; clone_size: .; cdr3_aa: CASSLTGREYEGSYEQYF; cdr3_nt: TGTGCCAGCAGCTTAACCGGGCGGGAGTACGAGGGCTCCTACGAGCAGTACTTC
j_call: TRBJ1-6; v_call: TRBV7-2; d_call: TRBD1; clone_size: .; cdr3_aa: CASSFLGTGRSPLHF; cdr3_nt: TGTGCCAGCAGCTTTCTCGGGACAGGGAGATCACCCCTCCACTTT
j_call: TRBJ1-1; v_call: TRBV5-1; d_call: .; clone_size: .; cdr3_aa: CASSSQGSRSTEAFF; cdr3_nt: TGCGCCAGCAGCTCTCAGGGGTCGAGGTCCACTGAAGCTTTCTTT
j_call: TRBJ2-7; v_call: TRBV5-1; d_call: .; clone_size: .; cdr3_aa: CASSFTGLRSYEQYF; cdr3_nt: TGCGCCAGCAGCTTTACAGGGTTACGATCCTACGAGCAGTACTTC
j_call: TRBJ1-1; v_call: TRBV25-1; d_call: .; clone_size: .; cdr3_aa: CATGGTEAFF; cdr3_nt: TGTGCCACCGGGGGCACTGAAGCTTTCTTT
j_call: TRBJ2-2; v_call: TRBV5-1; d_call: TRBD2; clone_size: .; cdr3_aa: CASSLVAGGDAGELFF; cdr3_nt: TGCGCCAGCAGCTTGGTCGCGGGAGGGGATGCCGGGGAGCTGTTTTTT
j_call: TRBJ2-5; v_call: TRBV7-8; d_call: .; clone_size: .; cdr3_aa: CASSLFSGGQETQYF; cdr3_nt: TGTGCCAGCAGCTTATTTAGCGGAGGCCAAGAGACCCAGTACTTC
j_call: TRBJ2-1; v_call: TRBV7-9; d_call: TRBD2; clone_size: once; cdr3_aa: CASSFRLLRGGTNEQFF; cdr3_nt: TGTGCCAGCAGCTTCCGACTCCTCCGGGGGGGCACCAATGAGCAGTTCTTC
j_call: TRBJ2-2; v_call: TRBV19; d_call: TRBD1; clone_size: .; cdr3_aa: CASSIPKTGGLAGELFF; cdr3_nt: TGTGCCAGTAGTATTCCCAAGACAGGGGGATTGGCCGGGGAGCTGTTTTTT
j_call: TRBJ2-3; v_call: TRBV6-5; d_call: TRBD2; clone_size: .; cdr3_aa: CASRGEGTQYF; cdr3_nt: TGTGCCAGCAGGGGGGAGGGTACGCAGTATTTT
j_call: TRBJ1-2; v_call: TRBV6-5; d_call: .; clone_size: .; cdr3_aa: CASSYSVGNYGYTF; cdr3_nt: TGTGCCAGCAGTTACTCGGTCGGGAACTATGGCTACACCTTC
j_call: TRBJ1-2; v_call: TRBV6-6; d_call: .; clone_size: .; cdr3_aa: CAGAGGPDYGYTF; cdr3_nt: TGTGCCGGGGCCGGGGGGCCGGACTATGGCTACACCTTC
j_call: TRBJ2-7; v_call: TRBV7-9; d_call: .; clone_size: .; cdr3_aa: CASSPPDKTYEQYF; cdr3_nt: TGTGCCAGCAGCCCCCCGGACAAGACCTACGAGCAGTACTTC
j_call: TRBJ2-1; v_call: TRBV7-2; d_call: .; clone_size: .; cdr3_aa: CASSPTRGGSYNEQFF; cdr3_nt: TGTGCCAGCAGCCCGACAAGAGGAGGATCTTACAATGAGCAGTTCTTC
j_call: TRBJ1-3; v_call: TRBV4-2; d_call: TRBD1; clone_size: .; cdr3_aa: CASSQARTGVGAGNTIYF; cdr3_nt: TGTGCCAGCAGCCAAGCCCGCACAGGGGTAGGGGCTGGAAACACCATATATTTT
j_call: TRBJ1-5; v_call: TRBV6-5; d_call: .; clone_size: .; cdr3_aa: CASSYSRQPNQPQHF; cdr3_nt: TGTGCCAGCAGTTACTCGAGGCAGCCAAATCAGCCCCAGCATTTT
j_call: TRBJ1-1; v_call: TRBV7-8; d_call: .; clone_size: .; cdr3_aa: CASSLVGRTEAFF; cdr3_nt: TGTGCCAGCAGCTTAGTTGGGAGAACTGAAGCTTTCTTT
j_call: TRBJ2-7; v_call: TRBV12-3/TRBV12-4; d_call: .; clone_size: few; cdr3_aa: CASSLSGSYEQYF; cdr3_nt: TGTGCCAGCAGTTTAAGCGGCTCCTACGAGCAGTACTTC
j_call: TRBJ1-6; v_call: TRBV5-6; d_call: .; clone_size: .; cdr3_aa: CASSAFRGLSYNSPLHF; cdr3_nt: TGTGCCAGCAGCGCCTTCAGGGGCCTCTCCTATAATTCACCCCTCCACTTT
j_call: TRBJ2-1; v_call: TRBV10-3; d_call: TRBD2; clone_size: .; cdr3_aa: CAISESRLAGAYNEQFF; cdr3_nt: TGTGCCATCAGTGAGTCTAGACTAGCGGGGGCTTACAATGAGCAGTTCTTC
j_call: TRBJ2-7; v_call: TRBV6-5; d_call: TRBD1; clone_size: .; cdr3_aa: CASTSGQGPAYEQYF; cdr3_nt: TGTGCCAGCACCTCTGGACAGGGGCCCGCCTACGAGCAGTACTTC
j_call: TRBJ2-7; v_call: TRBV7-8; d_call: TRBD2; clone_size: .; cdr3_aa: CASTSGRLAGGFYEQYF; cdr3_nt: TGTGCCAGCACAAGCGGGAGACTAGCGGGAGGTTTCTACGAGCAGTACTTC